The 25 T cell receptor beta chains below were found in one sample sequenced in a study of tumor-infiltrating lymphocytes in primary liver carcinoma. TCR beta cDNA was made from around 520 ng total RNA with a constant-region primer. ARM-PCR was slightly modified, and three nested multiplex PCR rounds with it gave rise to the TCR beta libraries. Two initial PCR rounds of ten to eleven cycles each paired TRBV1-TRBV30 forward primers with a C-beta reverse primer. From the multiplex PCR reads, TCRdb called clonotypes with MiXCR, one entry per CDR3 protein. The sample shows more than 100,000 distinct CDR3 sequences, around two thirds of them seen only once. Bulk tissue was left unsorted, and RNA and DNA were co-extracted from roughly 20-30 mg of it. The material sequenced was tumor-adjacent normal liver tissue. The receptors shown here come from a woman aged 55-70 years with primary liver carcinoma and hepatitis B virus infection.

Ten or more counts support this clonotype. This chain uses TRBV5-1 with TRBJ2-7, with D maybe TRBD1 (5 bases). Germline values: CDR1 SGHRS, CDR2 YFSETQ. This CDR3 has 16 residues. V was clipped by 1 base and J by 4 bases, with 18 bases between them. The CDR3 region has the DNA TGCGCCAGCAGCTTGCCGACAGAAACCTCAATTTACGAGCAGTACTTC. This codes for CASSLPTETSIYEQYF.

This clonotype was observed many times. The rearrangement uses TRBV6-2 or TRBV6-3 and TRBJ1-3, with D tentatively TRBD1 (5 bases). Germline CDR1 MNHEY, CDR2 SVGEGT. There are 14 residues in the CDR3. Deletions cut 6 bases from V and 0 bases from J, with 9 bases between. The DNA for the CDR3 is TGTGCCAGCAGGCCCGACAGCTCTGGAAACACCATATATTTT. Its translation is CASRPDSSGNTIYF.

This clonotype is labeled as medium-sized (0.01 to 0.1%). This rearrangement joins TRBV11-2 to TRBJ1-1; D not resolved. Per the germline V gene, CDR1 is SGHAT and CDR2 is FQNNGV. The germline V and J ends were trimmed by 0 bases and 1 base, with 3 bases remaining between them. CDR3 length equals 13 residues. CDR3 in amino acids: CASSLEGNTEAFF. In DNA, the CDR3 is TGTGCCAGCAGCTTAGAAGGGAACACTGAAGCTTTCTTT.

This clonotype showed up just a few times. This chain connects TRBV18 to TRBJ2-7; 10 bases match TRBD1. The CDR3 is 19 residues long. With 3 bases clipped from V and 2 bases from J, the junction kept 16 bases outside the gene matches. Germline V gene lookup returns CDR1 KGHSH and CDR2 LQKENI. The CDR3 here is CASSPGQGSSTSKPYEQYF. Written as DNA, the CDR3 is TGTGCCAGCTCACCGGGACAGGGGTCTTCGACTAGTAAGCCCTACGAGCAGTACTTC.

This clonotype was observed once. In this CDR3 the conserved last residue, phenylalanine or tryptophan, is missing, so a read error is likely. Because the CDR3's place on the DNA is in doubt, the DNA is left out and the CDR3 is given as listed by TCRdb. CDR3 in amino acids: CASSYGGSGVSYGYIL. This chain links TRBV6-6 with TRBJ1-2; the table's D call, TRBD1, has no DNA check behind it. The CDR3 has 16 residues if both end residues are counted. CDR1 is MNHNY, CDR2 SVGAGI, per germline (reference sequence).

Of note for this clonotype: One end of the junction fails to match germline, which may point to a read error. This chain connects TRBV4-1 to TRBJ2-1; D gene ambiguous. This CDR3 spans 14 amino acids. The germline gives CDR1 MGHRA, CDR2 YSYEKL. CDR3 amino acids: CASSHVTCVGEQFF. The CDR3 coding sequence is TGCGCTAGCAGCCATGTCACATGCGTAGGTGAGCAGTTCTTC.

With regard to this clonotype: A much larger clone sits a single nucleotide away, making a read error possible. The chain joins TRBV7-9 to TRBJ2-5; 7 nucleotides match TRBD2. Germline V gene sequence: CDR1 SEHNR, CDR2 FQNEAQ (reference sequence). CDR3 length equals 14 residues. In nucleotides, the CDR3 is TGTGCCAGCAGCTCTAGCGGAGGACAAGAGACCCACTACTTC. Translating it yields CASSSSGGQETHYF.

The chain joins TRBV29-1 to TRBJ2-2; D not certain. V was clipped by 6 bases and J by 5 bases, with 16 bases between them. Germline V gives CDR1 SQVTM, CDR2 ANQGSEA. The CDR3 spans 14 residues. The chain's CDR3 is CSVGDSLKTGELFF. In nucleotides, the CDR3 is TGCAGCGTCGGAGATAGCTTGAAGACCGGGGAGCTGTTTTTT.

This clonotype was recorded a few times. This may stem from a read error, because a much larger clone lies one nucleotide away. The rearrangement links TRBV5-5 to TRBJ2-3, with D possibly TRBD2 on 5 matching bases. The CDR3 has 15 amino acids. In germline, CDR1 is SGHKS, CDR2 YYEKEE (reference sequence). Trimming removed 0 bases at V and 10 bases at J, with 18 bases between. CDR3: CASSLARVGETPQYF. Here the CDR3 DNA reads TGTGCCAGCAGCTTGGCGAGAGTGGGAGAGACCCCGCAGTATTTT.

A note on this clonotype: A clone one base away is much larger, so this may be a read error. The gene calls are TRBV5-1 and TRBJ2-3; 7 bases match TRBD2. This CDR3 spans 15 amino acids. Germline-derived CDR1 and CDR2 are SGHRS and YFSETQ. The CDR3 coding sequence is TGCGCCATCAGCAAGGGACTAACTAGCACAGATACGCAGTATTTT. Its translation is CAISKGLTSTDTQYF.

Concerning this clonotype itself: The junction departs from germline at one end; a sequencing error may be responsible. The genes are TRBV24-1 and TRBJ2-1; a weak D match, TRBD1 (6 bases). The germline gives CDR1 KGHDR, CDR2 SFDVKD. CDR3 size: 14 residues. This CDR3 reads CATSVGGSYNEQSF. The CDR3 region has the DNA TGTGCCACCTCAGTTGGGGGCTCCTACAATGAGCAGTCCTTC.

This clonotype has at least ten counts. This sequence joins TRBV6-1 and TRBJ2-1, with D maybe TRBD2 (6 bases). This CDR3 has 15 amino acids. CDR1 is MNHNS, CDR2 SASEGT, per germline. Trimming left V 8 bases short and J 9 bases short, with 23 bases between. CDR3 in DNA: TGTGCCAGCCCCCCGACGGGGAGGAGGGTCCTTGAGCAGTTCTTC. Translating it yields CASPPTGRRVLEQFF.

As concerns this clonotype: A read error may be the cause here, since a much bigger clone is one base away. CDR3: CANSRGRTTDTQYF. The CDR3 DNA reads as TGCGCCAACTCCCGCGGGAGGACGACAGATACGCAGTATTTT. This rearrangement joins TRBV5-1 to TRBJ2-3; TRBD2 agrees at 8 bases. This CDR3 contains 14 residues. The germline CDR1 and CDR2 sequences are SGHRS and YFSETQ. The V gene end was trimmed by 9 bases and the J gene end by 3 bases; junction bases not matched to a gene: 9.

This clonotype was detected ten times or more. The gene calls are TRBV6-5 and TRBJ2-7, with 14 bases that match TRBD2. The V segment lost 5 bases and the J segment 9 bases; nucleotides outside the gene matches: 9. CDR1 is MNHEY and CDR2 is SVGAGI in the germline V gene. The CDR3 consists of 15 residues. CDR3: CASSPGTSGSKGQYF. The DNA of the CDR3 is TGTGCCAGCAGTCCCGGGACTAGCGGGAGTAAGGGGCAGTACTTC.

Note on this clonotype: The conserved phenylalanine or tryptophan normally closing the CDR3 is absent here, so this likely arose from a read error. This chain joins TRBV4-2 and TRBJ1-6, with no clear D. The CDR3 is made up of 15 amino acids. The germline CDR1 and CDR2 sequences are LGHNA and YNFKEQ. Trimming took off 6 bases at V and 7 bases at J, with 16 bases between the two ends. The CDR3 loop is CASSQTAIRNSPLHY. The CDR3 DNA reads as TGTGCCAGCAGTCAAACAGCTATTAGAAATTCACCCCTCCACTAT.

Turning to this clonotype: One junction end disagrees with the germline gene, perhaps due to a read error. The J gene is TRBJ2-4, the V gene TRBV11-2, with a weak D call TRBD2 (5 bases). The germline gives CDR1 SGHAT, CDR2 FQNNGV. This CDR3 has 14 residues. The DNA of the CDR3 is TGTGCCAGCAGCTTAGATAGAGAGGGAGACATTCAGCACTTC. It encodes CASSLDREGDIQHF.

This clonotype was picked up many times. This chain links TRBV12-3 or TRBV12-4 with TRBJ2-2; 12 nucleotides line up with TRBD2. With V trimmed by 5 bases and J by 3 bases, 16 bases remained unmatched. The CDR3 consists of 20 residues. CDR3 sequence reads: CASSLTHPSGRAPYTGELFF. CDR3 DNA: TGTGCCAGCAGTCTTACCCACCCTAGCGGGAGGGCCCCTTACACCGGGGAGCTGTTTTTT.

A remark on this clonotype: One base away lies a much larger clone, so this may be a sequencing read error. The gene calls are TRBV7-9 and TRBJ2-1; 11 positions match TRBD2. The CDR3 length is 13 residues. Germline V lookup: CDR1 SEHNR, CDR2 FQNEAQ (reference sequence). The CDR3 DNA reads TGTACCAGCTGTAGCGGGGGGGTCAATGAGCAGTTCTTC. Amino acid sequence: CTSCSGGVNEQFF.

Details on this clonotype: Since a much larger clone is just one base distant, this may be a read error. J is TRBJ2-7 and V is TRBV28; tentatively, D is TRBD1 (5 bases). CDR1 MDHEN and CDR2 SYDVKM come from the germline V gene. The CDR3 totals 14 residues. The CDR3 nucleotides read TGTGCCAACAGTGTGACAGCAGCCTCCTACGAGCAGTACTTC. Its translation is CANSVTAASYEQYF. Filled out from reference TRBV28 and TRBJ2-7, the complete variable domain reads DVKVTQSSRYLVKRTGEKVFLECVQDMDHENMFWYRQDPGLGLRLIYFSYDVKMKEKGDIPEGYSVSREKKERFSLILESASTNQTSMYLCANSVTAASYEQYFGPGTRLTVT.

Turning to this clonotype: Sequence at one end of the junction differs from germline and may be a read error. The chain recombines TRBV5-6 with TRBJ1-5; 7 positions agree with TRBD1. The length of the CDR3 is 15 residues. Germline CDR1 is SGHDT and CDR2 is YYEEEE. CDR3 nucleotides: TGTGCTAGCATCGCCGGGACAGCCACAGGTCAGCCCCAGCATTTT. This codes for CASIAGTATGQPQHF.

The DNA for the CDR3 is TGCAGCGTTCCCGTGACGGGAGGAAGGGGCTATGGCTACACCTTC. Protein sequence: CSVPVTGGRGYGYTF. The rearrangement uses TRBV29-1 and TRBJ1-2; tentatively, D is TRBD1 (5 bases). Germline CDR1 is SQVTM and CDR2 is ANQGSEA. The CDR3 sequence is 15 residues long. Trimming removed 5 bases at V and 4 bases at J, with 20 bases between.

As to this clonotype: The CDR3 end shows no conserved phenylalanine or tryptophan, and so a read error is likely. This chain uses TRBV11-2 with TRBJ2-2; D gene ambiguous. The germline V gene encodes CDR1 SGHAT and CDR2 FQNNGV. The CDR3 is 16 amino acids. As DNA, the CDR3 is TGTGCCAGCAGCGACGGATGCAACACGAACATCGGGGAGCTGTTTTAT. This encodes CASSDGCNTNIGELFY.

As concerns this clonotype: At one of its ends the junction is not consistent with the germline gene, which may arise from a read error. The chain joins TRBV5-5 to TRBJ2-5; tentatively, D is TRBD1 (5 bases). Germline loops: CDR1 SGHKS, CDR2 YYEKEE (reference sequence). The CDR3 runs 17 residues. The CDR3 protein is CASRRMTVSAIRQTQYF. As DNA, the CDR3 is TGTGCCAGCCGCCGAATGACAGTTTCGGCCATCCGACAGACCCAATACTTC. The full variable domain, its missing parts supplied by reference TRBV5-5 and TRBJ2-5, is DAGVTQSPTHLIKTRGQQVTLRCSPISGHKSVSWYQQVLGQGPQFIFQYYEKEERGRGNFPDRFSARQFPNYSSELNVNALLLGDSALYLCASRRMTVSAIRQTQYFGPGTRLLVL.

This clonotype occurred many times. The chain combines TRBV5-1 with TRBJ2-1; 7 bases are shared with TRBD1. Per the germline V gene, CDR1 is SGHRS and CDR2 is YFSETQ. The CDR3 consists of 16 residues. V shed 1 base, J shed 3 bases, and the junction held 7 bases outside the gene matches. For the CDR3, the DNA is TGCGCCAGCAGCTTGCAGGGGGATGATGGCTACAATGAGCAGTTCTTC. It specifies CASSLQGDDGYNEQFF.

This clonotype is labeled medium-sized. The CDR3 sequence: CSVTQGANSPLHF. The CDR3 region has the DNA TGCAGCGTGACACAGGGAGCCAATTCACCCCTCCACTTT. The J gene is TRBJ1-6, the V gene TRBV29-1; D perhaps matches TRBD1 (6 bases). V shed 6 bases and J shed 7 bases, with 13 bases lying between them. Germline V lookup: CDR1 SQVTM, CDR2 ANQGSEA. This CDR3 region has 13 residues.